These 16 T cell receptor beta chains came from one sample sequenced in a study of human T cells and chemical hapten exposure. A single record per CDR3 protein comes from TCRdb applying MiXCR to the RACE reads. The repertoire holds about 380,000 distinct CDR3 sequences, 6% to 7% seen once, with 5% to 6% in the top ten. Time point of the sample: patch test 2, 6 weeks after DPC sensitization. Stated treatment: therapeutic diphenylcyclopropenone sensitization with weekly scalp DPC. The sample in question was whole blood, obtained in connection with sensitization to the hapten diphenylcyclopropenone (DPC). These receptor sequences come from a woman under 30 with alopecia areata. Some clones in this sample may be carry-over from other donors' samples.

This clonotype appeared many times. This sequence joins TRBV11-2 and TRBJ1-2, with D tentatively TRBD1 (5 bases). CDR1 and CDR2 from the germline V gene are SGHAT and FQNNGV. The V gene lost 5 bases and the J gene lost 4 bases, with 26 bases spanning the gap. This CDR3 contains 18 residues. Written as DNA, the CDR3 is TGTGCCAGCAGCCCAAGGGGACTGCGGAGGCCTTTAGCCTATGGCTACACCTTC. Its protein product is CASSPRGLRRPLAYGYTF.

This clonotype has a count of ten or more. The chain carries TRBV12-3 or TRBV12-4 and TRBJ1-6; 9 bases fit TRBD1. CDR3 length: 16 residues. Trimming took 6 bases from V and 6 from J; bases not matched to a gene: 9. As DNA, the CDR3 is TGTGCCAGCAGCCTCATCCTGGACAGGGGTAATTCACCCCTCCACTTT. This gives the protein CASSLILDRGNSPLHF.

This clonotype has only a few counts. The chain has TRBV9 and TRBJ2-1, with 11 bases fitting TRBD2. Per germline, CDR1 SGDLS and CDR2 YYNGEE. This CDR3 has 14 amino acids. The trim removed 4 bases at V and 7 bases at J, leaving 4 bases unmatched. The chain's CDR3 is CASSRLAGSNEQFF. The CDR3 DNA reads as TGTGCCAGCAGCCGACTAGCGGGGAGTAATGAGCAGTTCTTC.

This clonotype was detected only a few times. The chain recombines TRBV4-3 with TRBJ1-1, with a tentative D call TRBD1 (6 bases). From germline, CDR1 is LGHNA and CDR2 YSLEER. The CDR3 is made up of 14 amino acids. The V gene lost 3 bases and the J gene lost 7 bases, with 15 bases spanning the gap. The CDR3 DNA reads TGCGCCAGCAGCCACGATCGGGGGACAAATGAAGCTTTCTTT. This sequence encodes CASSHDRGTNEAFF.

A few counts support this clonotype. V gene TRBV6-5 combines with J gene TRBJ2-1; weak D call: TRBD2 (5 bases). The ends were cut back, 2 bases at V and 9 bases at J, with 14 bases in the middle. Germline loops: CDR1 MNHEY, CDR2 SVGAGI. CDR3 length equals 14 residues. The CDR3 DNA follows: TGTGCCAGCAGTTACAACCAGGTGGGGAGTGAGCAGTTCTTC. This translates into CASSYNQVGSEQFF.

This clonotype was observed at least ten times. This rearrangement joins TRBV6-5 to TRBJ2-7; 9 nucleotides agree with TRBD1. The CDR3 contains 15 residues. V shed 11 bases and J 0 bases; nucleotides not matched to a gene: 11. Germline lookup yields CDR1 MNHEY and CDR2 SVGAGI. The CDR3 DNA follows: TGTGCCGCGAAAATTGGGACAGGGAGCTCCTACGAGCAGTACTTC. Protein product: CAAKIGTGSSYEQYF.

This clonotype occurred many times. The V gene is TRBV11-2, the J gene TRBJ2-3; no firm D call. Per germline, CDR1 SGHAT and CDR2 FQNNGV. The CDR3 is 16 residues long. The V gene lost 7 bases and the J gene lost 1 base, with 18 bases spanning the gap. The DNA for the CDR3 is TGTGCCAGCAAAAAGCCGGGCCGAGGCCGCACAGATACGCAGTATTTT. Translation: CASKKPGRGRTDTQYF.

This clonotype has a count of ten or more. The CDR3 coding sequence is TGTGCCACCAGTGATTTGCAACGGAAAAACAATGAGCAGTTCTTC. Amino acids: CATSDLQRKNNEQFF. The genes are TRBV24-1 and TRBJ2-1; D remains ambiguous. The germline CDR1 and CDR2 sequences are KGHDR and SFDVKD. V lost 0 bases, J lost 5 bases, and 10 bases lay in between. This CDR3 has 15 amino acids.

The chain has TRBV5-1 and TRBJ2-2, with D possibly matching TRBD1 (6 bases). CDR1 and CDR2 (germline): SGHRS, YFSETQ. The germline V and J ends were trimmed by 2 bases and 3 bases, with 11 bases remaining between them. CDR3 length: 15 amino acids. CDR3 DNA: TGCGCCAGCAGCTTCAGGGGATTGGACACCGGGGAGCTGTTTTTT. Amino acid sequence: CASSFRGLDTGELFF.

In this sample, this clonotype turned up many times. The conserved phenylalanine or tryptophan normally closing the CDR3 is absent here, so this likely arose from a read error. The limits of the CDR3 on the DNA are not certain, so only TCRdb's listed CDR3 is given. The V and J genes are TRBV12-3 or TRBV12-4 and TRBJ1-1; the listed D gene, TRBD1, was not tested against the DNA. The CDR3 totals 11 residues, both ends included. The CDR3 here is CASSLGGGNQL.

At least ten counts were recorded for this clonotype. The chain is built from TRBV5-5 and TRBJ1-4; unclear D gene. V shed 4 bases and J shed 8 bases, with 18 bases lying between them. The CDR3 is made up of 15 amino acids. From germline, CDR1 is SGHKS and CDR2 YYEKEE (reference sequence). CDR3 bases: TGTGCCAGCAGCCCCGAGCGGCCAGGACGGGAAAAACTGTTTTTT. This sequence encodes CASSPERPGREKLFF.

This clonotype was seen at least ten times. The V and J genes are TRBV5-1 and TRBJ1-2; D gene unclear. The V and J ends lost 4 bases and 8 bases respectively, with 18 bases between them. The germline V gene has CDR1 SGHRS and CDR2 YFSETQ. The CDR3 consists of 14 residues. The CDR3 spells CASSLHGELAGYTF. The CDR3, as DNA: TGCGCCAGCAGCCTCCACGGGGAACTCGCCGGCTACACCTTC.

This clonotype appeared a few times. The CDR3 here is CATGQGDEQFF. CDR3 nucleotides: TGTGCCACGGGACAGGGGGATGAGCAGTTCTTC. The genes are TRBV24-1 and TRBJ2-1; 11 bases line up with TRBD1. V lost 10 bases and J lost 8; bases outside the gene matches: 0. In germline, CDR1 is KGHDR, CDR2 SFDVKD. The CDR3 totals 11 residues.

At least ten counts were recorded for this clonotype. This sequence joins TRBV5-6 and TRBJ1-2, with D tentatively TRBD1 (5 bases). Deletions cut 4 bases from V and 8 bases from J, with 15 bases between. In germline, CDR1 is SGHDT, CDR2 YYEEEE. The CDR3 covers 13 residues. This CDR3 is CASSPPWGEGYTF. Here the CDR3 DNA reads TGTGCCAGCAGCCCCCCGTGGGGGGAAGGCTACACCTTC.

The V and J genes are TRBV9 and TRBJ2-6, with 8 nucleotides matching TRBD1. This CDR3 spans 18 amino acids. J lost 2 bases, V lost 3 bases, and 10 bases had no gene match. Germline loops: CDR1 SGDLS, CDR2 YYNGEE. The CDR3 nucleotides read TGTGCCAGCAGCGCCAACGGACAGGGATCAACTGGGGCCAACGTCCTGACTTTC. Protein: CASSANGQGSTGANVLTF.

This clonotype was observed a few times. The chain recombines TRBV4-2 with TRBJ1-1, with TRBD1 identical over 9 bases. V lost 3 bases, J lost 4 bases, and 6 bases stayed unmatched. Germline V lookup: CDR1 LGHNA, CDR2 YNFKEQ. This CDR3 has 15 amino acids. As DNA, the CDR3 is TGTGCCAGCAGCCAGAGGGACAGGGCGGGCACTGAAGCTTTCTTT. This gives the protein CASSQRDRAGTEAFF.